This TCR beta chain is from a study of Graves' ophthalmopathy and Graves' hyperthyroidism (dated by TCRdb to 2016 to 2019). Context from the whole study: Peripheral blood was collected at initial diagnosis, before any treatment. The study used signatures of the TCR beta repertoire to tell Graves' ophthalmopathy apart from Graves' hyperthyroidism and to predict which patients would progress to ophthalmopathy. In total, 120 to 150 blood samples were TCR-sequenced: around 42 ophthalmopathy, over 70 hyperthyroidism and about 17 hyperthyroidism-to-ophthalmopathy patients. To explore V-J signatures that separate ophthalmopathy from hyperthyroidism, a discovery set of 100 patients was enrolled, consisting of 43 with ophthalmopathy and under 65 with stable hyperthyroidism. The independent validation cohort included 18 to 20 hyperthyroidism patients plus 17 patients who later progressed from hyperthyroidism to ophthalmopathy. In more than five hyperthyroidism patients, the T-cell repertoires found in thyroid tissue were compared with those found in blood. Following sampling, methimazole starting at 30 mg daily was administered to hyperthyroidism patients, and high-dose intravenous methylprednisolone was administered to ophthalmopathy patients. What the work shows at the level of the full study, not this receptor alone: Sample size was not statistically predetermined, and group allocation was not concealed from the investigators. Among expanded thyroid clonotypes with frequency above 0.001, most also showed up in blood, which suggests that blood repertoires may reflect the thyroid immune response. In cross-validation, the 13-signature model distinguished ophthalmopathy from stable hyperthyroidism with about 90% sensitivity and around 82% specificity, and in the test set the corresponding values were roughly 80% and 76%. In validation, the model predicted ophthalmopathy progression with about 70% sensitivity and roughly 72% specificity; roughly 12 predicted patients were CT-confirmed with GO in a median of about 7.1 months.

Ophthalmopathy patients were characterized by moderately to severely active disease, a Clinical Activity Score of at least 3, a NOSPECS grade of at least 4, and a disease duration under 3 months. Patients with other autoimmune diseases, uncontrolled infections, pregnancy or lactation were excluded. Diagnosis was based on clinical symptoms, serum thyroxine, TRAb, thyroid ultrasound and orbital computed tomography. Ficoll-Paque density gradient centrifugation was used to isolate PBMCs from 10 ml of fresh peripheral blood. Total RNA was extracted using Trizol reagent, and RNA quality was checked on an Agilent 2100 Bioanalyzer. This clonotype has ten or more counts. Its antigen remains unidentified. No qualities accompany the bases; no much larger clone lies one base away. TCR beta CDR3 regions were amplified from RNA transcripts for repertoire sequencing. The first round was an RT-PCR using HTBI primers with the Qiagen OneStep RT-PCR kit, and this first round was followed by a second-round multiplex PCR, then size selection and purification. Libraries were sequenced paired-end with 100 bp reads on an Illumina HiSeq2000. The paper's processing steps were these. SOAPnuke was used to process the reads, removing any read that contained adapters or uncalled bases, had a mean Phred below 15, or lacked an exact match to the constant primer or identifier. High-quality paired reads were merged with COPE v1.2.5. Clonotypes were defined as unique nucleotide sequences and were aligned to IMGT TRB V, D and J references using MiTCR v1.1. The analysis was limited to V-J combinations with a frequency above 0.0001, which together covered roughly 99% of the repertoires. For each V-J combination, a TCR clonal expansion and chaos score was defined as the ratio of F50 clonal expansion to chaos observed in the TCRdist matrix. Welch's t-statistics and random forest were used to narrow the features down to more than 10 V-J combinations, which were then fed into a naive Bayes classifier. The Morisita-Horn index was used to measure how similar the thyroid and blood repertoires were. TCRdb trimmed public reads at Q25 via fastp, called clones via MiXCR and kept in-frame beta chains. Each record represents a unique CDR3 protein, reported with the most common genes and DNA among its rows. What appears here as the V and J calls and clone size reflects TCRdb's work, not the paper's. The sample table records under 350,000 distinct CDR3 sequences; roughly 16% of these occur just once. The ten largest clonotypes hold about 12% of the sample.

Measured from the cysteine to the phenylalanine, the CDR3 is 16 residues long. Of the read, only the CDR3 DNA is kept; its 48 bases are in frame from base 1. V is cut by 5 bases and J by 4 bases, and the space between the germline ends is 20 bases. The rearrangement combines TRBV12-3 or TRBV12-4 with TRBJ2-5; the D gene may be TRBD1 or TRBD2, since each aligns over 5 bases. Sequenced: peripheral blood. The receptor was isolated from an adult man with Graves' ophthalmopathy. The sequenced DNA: TGTGCCAGCAGTCCACGACTGGGACCGGGCGGAGAGACCCAGTACTTC. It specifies CASSPRLGPGGETQYF.